This record looks at one T cell receptor beta chain sequence and its context. Its antigen is unknown. The CDR3 contains 14 residues. V was pared by 0 bases and J by 18 bases, with 18 bases between. Germline-derived CDR1 and CDR2 are SEHNR and FQNEAQ (reference sequence). The source of the sample is a study of T cell responses to AZD1222 COVID-19 vaccine. Notes on the study in general: Recipients of two AZD1222 doses showed rising Spike-specific TCR breadth and depth. Possibly, clonal diversity was underestimated; donors were largely white British and included more females. Spike as a whole was targeted by vaccine-associated CD4 TCRs, dominant at 160-218 and 743-854. Targets within unmutated variant regions were reportedly found for nearly half of spike-specific TCRs.

This table comes from immunoSEQ multiplex PCR, and its TCRdb copy is limited to in-frame clones, with some not included. The sample includes roughly 140,000 clones, around nine tenths of them seen just once. The input for sequencing was peripheral blood, taken on day 0 of AZD1222 vaccination. This TCR was sampled from an adult in good health. The chain joins TRBV7-9 to TRBJ1-6; no firm D call. The CDR3 coding sequence is TGTGCCAGCAGCTTAGCGGAGGCAGAACCTCTACCCCACTTT. This encodes CASSLAEAEPLPHF. The full variable domain, in which reference TRBV7-9 and TRBJ1-6 provide the parts outside the CDR3, is DTGVSQNPRHKITKRGQNVTFRCDPISEHNRLYWYRQTLGQGPEFLTYFQNEAQLEKSRLLSDRFSAERPKGSFSTLEIQRTEQGDSAMYLCASSLAEAEPLPHFGNGTRLTVT.